Presented here are 13 T cell receptor beta chains from one specimen sequenced in a study of blood T cell repertoires in COVID-19 (dated by TCRdb to 2019 to 2021). Library preparation employed the immunoSEQ multiplex PCR assay. What TCRdb holds here is the immuneACCESS table cut down to in-frame rearrangements. Part of the clones is not present; checked against another copy, under half of the missing clones reflect an unresolved V gene, and the others are unexplained. This sample lists about 43,000 clones; 70% to 90% were detected once. 7.5% to 10% of the sample is taken by the ten largest. Sequencing input: peripheral blood. These receptors were obtained from a man in his 60s with active COVID-19.

V and J are TRBV21-1 and TRBJ2-3; the DNA was not used to check the table's D call, TRBD2. TRBV21-1 is recorded as a pseudogene. The CDR3 has 16 residues. In DNA form, the CDR3 reads TGTGCCAGCAGCCCCTCCGGGGTTGGAAGCACAGATACGCAGTATTTT. Protein product: CASSPSGVGSTDTQYF.

The chain employs TRBV9 and TRBJ1-2; D is possibly TRBD1 (6 bases). Trimming pared 8 bases from V and 0 bases from J, leaving 14 bases between. This CDR3 is built from 14 residues. The germline V gene has CDR1 SGDLS and CDR2 YYNGEE. The DNA of the CDR3 is TGTGCCAGGTCCTACAGGGCAACTAACTATGGCTACACCTTC. Residues: CARSYRATNYGYTF. Complete variable domain (other parts from reference TRBV9 and TRBJ1-2): DSGVTQTPKHLITATGQRVTLRCSPRSGDLSVYWYQQSLDQGLQFLIQYYNGEERAKGNILERFSAQQFPDLHSELNLSSLELGDSALYFCARSYRATNYGYTFGSGTRLTVV.

The V call is TRBV3-1 (or the pseudogene TRBV3-2), the J call TRBJ2-7; D remains unclear. From germline, CDR1 is LGHDT and CDR2 YNNKEL (reference sequence). V lost 0 bases, J lost 9 bases, and 15 bases lay in between. The CDR3 runs 14 residues. The CDR3 protein is CASSQEVGGSGQYF. CDR3 coding DNA: TGTGCCAGCAGCCAAGAAGTGGGTGGGTCGGGGCAGTACTTC.

The chain joins TRBV6-2 or TRBV6-3 to TRBJ2-7; TRBD2 agrees at 11 bases. The CDR3 loop spans 15 amino acids. Germline V gene data show CDR1 as MNHEY and CDR2 as SVGEGT. Germline trimming cut 6 bases from V and 0 bases from J; bases unmatched to any gene: 4. CDR3 region: CASSSGTSGSYEQYF. The CDR3 nucleotides read TGTGCCAGCAGCTCCGGGACTAGCGGCTCCTACGAGCAGTACTTC.

This chain connects TRBV7-9 to TRBJ2-7; a possible D gene is TRBD1 (5 bases). Trimming stripped 2 bases from V and 0 bases from J, with 8 bases between. Germline assignment: CDR1 SEHNR and CDR2 FQNEAQ (reference sequence). The length of the CDR3 is 14 residues. The chain's CDR3 is CASSLRDSSYEQYF. Written as DNA, the CDR3 is TGTGCCAGCAGCTTAAGAGACAGCTCCTACGAGCAGTACTTC.

The genes are TRBV5-1 and TRBJ2-5, with D unclear. The V end was cut by 0 bases, the J end by 1 base, with 13 bases between. The CDR3 consists of 16 residues. CDR1 and CDR2 from the germline V gene are SGHRS and YFSETQ. CDR3 amino acids: CASSLVAASIQETQYF. The CDR3 DNA follows: TGCGCCAGCAGCTTGGTAGCAGCGAGCATCCAAGAGACCCAGTACTTC.

This clone was recorded a few times. J is TRBJ1-5 and V is TRBV5-5; D is unresolved. CDR1 SGHKS and CDR2 YYEKEE come from the germline V gene (reference sequence). Between the trimmed V and J ends, which lost 2 bases and 2 bases, there was a span of 11 bases. CDR3 length equals 15 residues. CDR3 nucleotide sequence: TGTGCCAGCAGCTTCGCGGGTACGGGCAATCAGCCCCAGCATTTT. Translation gives CASSFAGTGNQPQHF. Full variable domain (outside the CDR3, taken from reference TRBV5-5 and TRBJ1-5): DAGVTQSPTHLIKTRGQQVTLRCSPISGHKSVSWYQQVLGQGPQFIFQYYEKEERGRGNFPDRFSARQFPNYSSELNVNALLLGDSALYLCASSFAGTGNQPQHFGDGTRLSIL.

The chain has TRBV18 and TRBJ2-6; 7 nucleotides match TRBD2. Germline-derived CDR1 and CDR2 are KGHSH and LQKENI. The CDR3 has 18 amino acids. V shed 2 bases and J 0 bases; nucleotides not matched to a gene: 7. CDR3 DNA: TGTGCCAGCTCACCAATCCCTAGCGGTATCTCTGGGGCCAACGTCCTGACTTTC. Amino acid sequence: CASSPIPSGISGANVLTF.

The chain has TRBV27 and TRBJ1-1, with TRBD1 matching over 7 bases. Unmatched junction bases numbered 2, after V lost 1 base and J lost 3 bases. Per germline, CDR1 MNHEY and CDR2 SMNVEV (reference sequence). This CDR3 has 14 residues. The CDR3 sequence: CASSLYRGDTEAFF. The CDR3 nucleotides read TGTGCCAGCAGTTTATACAGGGGAGACACTGAAGCTTTCTTT.

V and J are TRBV5-1 and TRBJ2-5; D remains unclear. The V end was cut by 0 bases, the J end by 3 bases, with 6 bases between. The CDR3 is made up of 13 amino acids. The germline V gene has CDR1 SGHRS and CDR2 YFSETQ. The CDR3 loop reads CASSLARKETQYF. DNA of the CDR3: TGCGCCAGCAGCTTGGCCCGTAAAGAGACCCAGTACTTC.

The V call is TRBV5-1, the J call TRBJ2-3; 9 bases map to TRBD2. This CDR3 region has 15 residues. The germline CDR1 and CDR2 sequences are SGHRS and YFSETQ. The V segment lost 3 bases and the J segment 1 base; nucleotides outside the gene matches: 3. The CDR3 DNA follows: TGCGCCAGCAGCTCACAGCGGGAGGGCACAGATACGCAGTATTTT. Its protein product is CASSSQREGTDTQYF.

The chain links TRBV6-5 to TRBJ2-7, with 8 bases matching TRBD2. Germline V gives CDR1 MNHEY, CDR2 SVGAGI. The CDR3 has 14 amino acids. The J segment lost 1 base and the V segment lost 6 bases, leaving 5 bases of the junction unmatched. For the CDR3, the DNA is TGTGCCAGCAGCCCCGGGGGGGGGTCCTACGAGCAGTACTTC. Residues: CASSPGGGSYEQYF.

The V gene is TRBV4-2, the J gene TRBJ2-3, with D perhaps TRBD2 (6 bases). Germline V lookup: CDR1 LGHNA, CDR2 YNFKEQ. Trimming took 1 base from V and 1 from J, leaving 15 bases between them. This CDR3 region has 17 residues. The CDR3 nucleotides are TGTGCCAGCAGCCAAGCCCCTTTGGGGACTGGCACAGATACGCAGTATTTT. It translates to CASSQAPLGTGTDTQYF.